Listed here are 8 T cell receptor beta chains from one sample, sequenced in a study of T cells in Graves' hyperthyroidism and ophthalmopathy. Authors of the study amplified TCR beta CDR3 regions from RNA transcripts. Primed by the HTBI set, a first-round RT-PCR was run on the TCR CDR3. Each CDR3 protein gets one entry after TCRdb re-called the multiplex PCR reads with MiXCR. The sample yields almost 600,000 distinct CDR3 sequences, over 11% seen once. Sequencing input: blood. The receptors derive from a woman aged 25 to 39 with Graves' hyperthyroidism that later progressed to Graves' ophthalmopathy.

The CDR3 here is CASSLRQGRDRIVWFF. CDR3 in DNA: TGTGCCAGCAGCTTACGACAGGGGCGGGATAGGATAGTTTGGTTCTTC. The chain couples TRBV13 to TRBJ2-1; TRBD1 agrees at 8 bases. The V gene end was trimmed by 2 bases and the J gene end by 15 bases; junction bases not matched to a gene: 18. Germline values: CDR1 PRHDT, CDR2 FYEKMQ (reference sequence). The length of the CDR3 is 16 residues.

The chain employs TRBV6-5 and TRBJ1-1, with no clear D. Germline CDR1 reads MNHEY; CDR2 reads SVGAGI. Trimming took off 0 bases at V and 8 bases at J, with 10 bases between the two ends. CDR3 length: 13 residues. CDR3 coding DNA: TGTGCCAGCAGTTACTCGAGACCGAACGAAGCTTTCTTT. This translates into CASSYSRPNEAFF.

V gene TRBV6-4 combines with J gene TRBJ1-6; weak D call: TRBD1 (5 bases). Trimming cost V 1 base and J 7 bases, with 11 bases left between them. This CDR3 comprises 15 residues. Germline CDR1 and CDR2: MRHNA and SNTAGT. The CDR3 bases are TGTGCCAGCAGTGACTATGGGAGACAGAATTCACCCCTCCACTTT. It yields the protein CASSDYGRQNSPLHF.

This clonotype was seen at least ten times. The gene calls are TRBV15 and TRBJ2-7; tentative D call: TRBD1 (6 bases). Trimming removed 5 bases at V and 7 bases at J, with 18 bases between. The CDR3 is 14 residues long. CDR1 and CDR2 (germline): LNHNV, YYDKDF (reference sequence). CDR3 sequence (DNA): TGTGCCACCAGCGAGTACACAGGGTTGGGGGAGCAGTACTTC. Translating gives CATSEYTGLGEQYF.

This clonotype was recorded a few times. Given the absence of the conserved phenylalanine or tryptophan at the CDR3 end, a read error is likely. This sequence joins TRBV4-3 and TRBJ1-6; D call uncertain. In germline, CDR1 is LGHNA, CDR2 YSLEER. The CDR3 totals 15 residues. Between the trimmed V and J ends, which lost 4 bases and 5 bases, there was a span of 12 bases. CDR3 residues: CASSPFGTDNSPLHL. The CDR3 nucleotides are TGCGCCAGCAGCCCCTTTGGTACGGATAATTCACCCCTCCACCTT.

This clonotype was picked up many times. The V call is TRBV7-2, the J call TRBJ2-7; D possibly matches TRBD1 or TRBD2 (5 bases each). Trimming shortened V by 1 base and J by 6 bases, and 13 bases separated the two germline ends. Germline CDR1 and CDR2: SGHTA and FQGNSA. The length of the CDR3 is 14 residues. The CDR3 nucleotides read TGTGCCAGCAGCTTAGGACGGCAGGGACGCGAGCAGTACTTC. Translation gives CASSLGRQGREQYF.

This clonotype has more than one count but fewer than ten. V usage is TRBV2 and J usage is TRBJ2-3; 11 nucleotides line up with TRBD2. CDR3 length equals 18 residues. V shed 2 bases and J 2 bases; nucleotides not matched to a gene: 9. Germline CDR1 is SNHLY and CDR2 is FYNNEI. The CDR3 is CASSEFVTSGTSTDTQYF. For the CDR3, the DNA is TGTGCCAGCAGTGAATTCGTGACTAGCGGGACCTCCACAGATACGCAGTATTTT.

This clonotype was counted at least ten times. The rearrangement links TRBV28 to TRBJ1-2; D not certain. This CDR3 comprises 12 residues. CDR1 MDHEN and CDR2 SYDVKM come from the germline V gene. The ends were cut back, 8 bases at V and 3 bases at J, with 10 bases in the middle. The CDR3 is CASCSTHYGYTF. In DNA form, the CDR3 reads TGTGCCAGCTGCTCGACTCACTATGGCTACACCTTC.